The rows below give T cell receptor beta chains drawn from one sample of a study of response to subunit inactivated influenza vaccine. TCRdb called the RT-PCR reads again in MiXCR, with one record for every CDR3 protein. The top ten hold roughly 10% of the sample, which has hundreds of thousands of distinct CDR3 sequences, around a sixth seen once. Sequenced here: PBMCs from blood, sampled 11 to 12 days after vaccination. The receptors were sampled from a man over 45 who received an inactivated influenza vaccine. The CDR3 runs from the conserved cysteine through the conserved F or W. A D gene is named only where the DNA matches it firmly. Clone sizes are given selectively: once, few, many, or a class where the clone is expanded.

D gene | clone size | J gene | V gene | CDR3 DNA | CDR3 protein
- | few | TRBJ2-2 | TRBV12-3/TRBV12-4 | TGTGCCAGCAGTAAGTCCTCCGGGGAGCTGTTTTTT | CASSKSSGELFF
- | few | TRBJ2-5 | TRBV7-2 | TGTGCCAGCAGCCGAAACTCGGGACTGCAAGAGACCCAGTACTTC | CASSRNSGLQETQYF
TRBD1 | few | TRBJ2-5 | TRBV7-2 | TGTGCCAGCAGCGATGACAGGGTTTCTTCAGAGACCCAGTACTTC | CASSDDRVSSETQYF
TRBD2 | few | TRBJ2-3 | TRBV5-1 | TGCGCCAGCAGCTCACCGGGACTAGCGGGGGAGGATTCTGGCCGATTCACGCAGTATTTT | CASSSPGLAGEDSGRFTQYF
TRBD2 | few | TRBJ2-7 | TRBV5-6 | TGTGCCAGCAACCGACTAGCGGGAGCCTACGAGCAGTACTTC | CASNRLAGAYEQYF
TRBD1 | few | TRBJ2-7 | TRBV7-8 | TGTGCCAGCAGCCCACGGGACAGTGCCTCCTACGAGCAGTACTTC | CASSPRDSASYEQYF
- | few | TRBJ2-1 | TRBV29-1 | TGCAGCGTCGTACAGGGTGTGCAGTTCTTC | CSVVQGVQFF
TRBD1 | few | TRBJ2-5 | TRBV24-1 | TGTGCCACCAGTGAACGTGACAGGGACCAAGAGACCCAGTACTTC | CATSERDRDQETQYF
- | few | TRBJ2-7 | TRBV6-1 | TGTGCCAGCAGTCAAGGAGGACCGTTAACCTACGAGCAGTACTTC | CASSQGGPLTYEQYF
TRBD2 | - | TRBJ2-3 | TRBV25-1 | TGTGCCAGCAGTGGGTCTAGCGGGGGCACAGATACGCAGTATTTT | CASSGSSGGTDTQYF
- | - | TRBJ2-5 | TRBV12-3/TRBV12-4 | TGTGCCAGCAGTTTTTGGGAAGATGTTGAGACCCAGTACTTC | CASSFWEDVETQYF
- | many | TRBJ2-3 | TRBV5-6 | TGTGCCAGCAGCTTGTATAATACGCAGTATTTT | CASSLYNTQYF
- | few | TRBJ1-1 | TRBV7-9 | TGTGCCAGCAGCTTACTCAGGGGAGGGGACACTGAAGCTTTCTTT | CASSLLRGGDTEAFF
TRBD1 | - | TRBJ2-5 | TRBV7-9 | TGTGCCAGCAGCTTAGAGACAGGGCGGCAAGAGACCCAGTACTTC | CASSLETGRQETQYF
- | - | TRBJ1-3 | TRBV18 | TGTGCCAGCTCACCACCGGCCAGGTCTGGAAACACCATATATTTT | CASSPPARSGNTIYF
TRBD2 | few | TRBJ2-3 | TRBV6-4 | TGTGCCAGCAGTGACGGGGGGGGCACAGATACGCAGTATTTT | CASSDGGGTDTQYF
- | - | TRBJ2-5 | TRBV27 | TGTGCCAGCAGTTTAGTAGGGGACCCCCAAGAGACCCAGTACTTC | CASSLVGDPQETQYF
TRBD2 | few | TRBJ2-1 | TRBV2 | TGTGCCAGCAGTGAATCGGGACTAGGGAACAATGAGCAGTTCTTC | CASSESGLGNNEQFF
- | few | TRBJ2-1 | TRBV7-9 | TGTGCCAGCATGCCCCAGGATGAGCAGTTCTTC | CASMPQDEQFF
TRBD2 | - | TRBJ2-4 | TRBV3-1 | TGTGCCAGCAGCCACGGACTAGGAACCAAAAACATTCAGTACTTC | CASSHGLGTKNIQYF
- | few | TRBJ2-5 | TRBV7-2 | TGTGCCAGCAGACCCGACAGCCTATCGTACCAAGAGACCCAGTACTTC | CASRPDSLSYQETQYF
TRBD2 | - | TRBJ2-5 | TRBV25-1 | TGTGCCAGCAGTGCGGGAGGTAGCTGGGGTGTGGAGACCCAGTACTTC | CASSAGGSWGVETQYF
- | once | TRBJ2-5 | TRBV7-2 | TGTGCCAGCAGCTTAGCGGGCCGTCGAGGTCAAGAGACCCAGTACTTC | CASSLAGRRGQETQYF
TRBD1 | - | TRBJ1-5 | TRBV2 | TGTGCCAGCAGTGACCTGGGGACAGAGAGCAATCAGCCCCAGCATTTT | CASSDLGTESNQPQHF
- | many | TRBJ2-1 | TRBV7-9 | TGTGCCAGCAGCTTAGGGGTCAGGGTCTACAATGAGCAGTTCTTC | CASSLGVRVYNEQFF
- | - | TRBJ2-5 | TRBV11-2 | TGTGCCAGCAGCTTAGATATAGGCCAAGAGACCCAGTACTTC | CASSLDIGQETQYF
TRBD1 | few | TRBJ1-3 | TRBV5-1 | TGCGCCAGCAGCACCTGGACAGGGTCTGGAAACACCATATATTTT | CASSTWTGSGNTIYF
- | - | TRBJ1-4 | TRBV6-1 | TGTGCCAGCCGTCCCTTATGGGACCAGAGGTTTAATGAAAAACTGTTTTTT | CASRPLWDQRFNEKLFF
TRBD1 | - | TRBJ2-7 | TRBV10-3 | TGTGCCATCAGTGCGGGACAGGGGTTCCCCTACGAGCAGTACTTC | CAISAGQGFPYEQYF
TRBD1 | - | TRBJ1-6 | TRBV5-1 | TGCGCCAGCAGCTTGGTTAGGGGGCTGAATTCACCCCTCCACTTT | CASSLVRGLNSPLHF
- | many | TRBJ2-2 | TRBV18 | TGTGCCAGCTCACGCGGGACGAACACCGGGGAGCTGTTTTTT | CASSRGTNTGELFF
- | few | TRBJ2-1 | TRBV12-3/TRBV12-4 | TGTGCCAGCAGTTTAGACGGCAGGGGACCCTACAATGAGCAGTTCTTC | CASSLDGRGPYNEQFF
TRBD2 | many | TRBJ2-1 | TRBV28 | TGTGCCAGCAGTGTAGTAGCGGGAGGTCGTTCCTACAATGAGCAGTTCTTC | CASSVVAGGRSYNEQFF
- | few | TRBJ2-3 | TRBV12-3/TRBV12-4 | TGTGCCAGCAGTTTAGGGCTTTGGCCCACCAGCACAGATACGCAGTATTTT | CASSLGLWPTSTDTQYF
- | - | TRBJ2-3 | TRBV4-3 | TGCGCCAGCAGCCAAGATCACTGGGGGGGCACAGATACGCAGTATTTT | CASSQDHWGGTDTQYF
- | - | TRBJ2-6 | TRBV7-9 | TGTGCCAGCAGCTTAGGCCAAGGGTCTGGGGCCAACGTCCTGACTTTC | CASSLGQGSGANVLTF
TRBD2 | few | TRBJ2-5 | TRBV3-1 | TGTGCCAGCAGCCAAGTAACTAGCGGGGGACCCAACCAAGAGACCCAGTACTTC | CASSQVTSGGPNQETQYF
- | - | TRBJ2-3 | TRBV12-3/TRBV12-4 | TGTGCCAGCGGCCGGGGCACCGCTCTTCCAGATACGCAGTATTTT | CASGRGTALPDTQYF
- | few | TRBJ2-7 | TRBV20-1 | TGCAGTGCTAGAGATGGGGCAGGCCCCGTCTACGAGCAGTACTTC | CSARDGAGPVYEQYF
TRBD2 | - | TRBJ2-1 | TRBV7-9 | TGTGCCAGCAGCTCCGGGACTAGCCCCTACAATGAGCAGTTCTTC | CASSSGTSPYNEQFF
- | - | TRBJ1-1 | TRBV27 | TGTGCCAGCAGTTCGCGGACATTCCCCATGAACACTGAAGCTTTCTTT | CASSSRTFPMNTEAFF
TRBD1 | few | TRBJ2-5 | TRBV10-2 | TGCGCCAGCAGTGTTGACAGGGGGCGGGAGACCCAGTACTTC | CASSVDRGRETQYF
- | - | TRBJ1-5 | TRBV6-6 | TGTGCCAGCAGTTACTCGGCTGGGCAGCCCCAGCATTTT | CASSYSAGQPQHF
- | - | TRBJ2-5 | TRBV5-1 | TGCGCCAGCAGAGTCGGGGCGGGCCAGCAAGAGACCCAGTACTTC | CASRVGAGQQETQYF
- | few | TRBJ2-5 | TRBV5-1 | TGCGCCAGCAGCTTGACTGGACTTGGGGGAGAGACCCAGTACTTC | CASSLTGLGGETQYF
TRBD1 | few | TRBJ1-5 | TRBV12-3/TRBV12-4 | TGTGCCAGCAGGAGAGGGACAGGGGAAGGGTATCAGCCCCAGCATTTT | CASRRGTGEGYQPQHF
TRBD2 | - | TRBJ2-2 | TRBV6-2/TRBV6-3 | TGTGCCAGCAGTCGGAGGACTAGCGGCACCGGGGAGCTGTTTTTT | CASSRRTSGTGELFF
- | few | TRBJ1-1 | TRBV20-1 | TGCAGTGCTAGAGGCTGGACGGAGAACACTGAAGCTTTCTTT | CSARGWTENTEAFF
- | few | TRBJ2-6 | TRBV7-9 | TGTGCCAGCATCATCGGGGCTGGGGCCAACGTCCTGACTTTC | CASIIGAGANVLTF
TRBD2 | many | TRBJ2-7 | TRBV27 | TGTGCCAGCAGTCCGTCGACTAGCAGGAGCTCCTACGAGCAGTACTTC | CASSPSTSRSSYEQYF
TRBD2 | - | TRBJ2-1 | TRBV2 | TGTGCCCACTCGACCGGGACTAGCGGGGGCAATGAGCAGTTCTTC | CAHSTGTSGGNEQFF
TRBD1 | - | TRBJ2-3 | TRBV12-3/TRBV12-4 | TGTGCCAGCAGTAGACAGGGTGTGGGCACAGATACGCAGTATTTT | CASSRQGVGTDTQYF
TRBD1 | few | TRBJ2-1 | TRBV7-2 | TGTGCCAGCAGCCGGTACAGGGGGTCCGGCAATGAGCAGTTCTTC | CASSRYRGSGNEQFF
TRBD1 | - | TRBJ1-5 | TRBV28 | TGTGCCAGCAGTGTGACAGGGTATCAGCCCCAGCATTTT | CASSVTGYQPQHF
TRBD1 | once | TRBJ2-1 | TRBV29-1 | TGCAGCGTCTCAACAGGGGGCTCCTACAATGAGCAGTTCTTC | CSVSTGGSYNEQFF
TRBD1 | - | TRBJ2-2 | TRBV20-1 | TGCAGTGTTACGACTCAGGGGGCCGGGCCCGGGGAGCTGTTTTTT | CSVTTQGAGPGELFF
TRBD1 | - | TRBJ1-5 | TRBV20-1 | TGCAGTGCGAATTTAGGGGGCCGTTTTTCTCAGCCCCAGCATTTT | CSANLGGRFSQPQHF
- | many | TRBJ2-2 | TRBV5-6 | TGTGCCAGCAGCTTGGCCCAGGGGGGGGGGCCTAGCGGGGAGCTGTTTTTT | CASSLAQGGGPSGELFF
- | - | TRBJ1-5 | TRBV5-5 | TGTGCCAGCAGCTTGAGTCAGCCCCAGCATTTT | CASSLSQPQHF
- | few | TRBJ2-6 | TRBV6-2/TRBV6-3 | TGTGCCAGCAGTTACCCTTCCTGGGCCAACGTCCTGACTTTC | CASSYPSWANVLTF